The 8 T cell receptor beta chains given below trace back to one sample, sequenced in a study of T cell responses to AZD1222 COVID-19 vaccine (dated by TCRdb to 2020 to 2022). This specimen's time point label, interpreted: baseline before first vaccination. The library relied on the immunoSEQ multiplex PCR assay. TCRdb stores this immuneACCESS table with in-frame sequences only. Part of the clones is absent; in the studies checked, under half of the shortfall reflects unresolved V genes, and no reason is known for the rest. The sample yields 150,000 to 180,000 clones; around 89% were counted once. Less than 3.5% of the sample is in the top ten clones. The source was peripheral blood, collected on day 0 of AZD1222 vaccination. These receptors were collected from an adult in good health.

The V call is TRBV6-5, the J call TRBJ1-1; the match to TRBD1 covers 7 bases. CDR1 is MNHEY and CDR2 is SVGAGI in the germline V gene. The ends lost 8 bases at V and 1 base at J; junction bases unmatched: 7. The CDR3 sequence is 14 residues long. The CDR3 spells CASATSGGNTEAFF. CDR3 nucleotides: TGTGCCAGCGCCACCTCAGGGGGGAACACTGAAGCTTTCTTT.

This chain links TRBV6-2 or TRBV6-3 with TRBJ1-1; D perhaps matches TRBD1 (5 bases). This CDR3 is 15 amino acids long. In germline, CDR1 is MNHEY, CDR2 SVGEGT. The ends were cut back, 2 bases at V and 1 base at J, with 11 bases in the middle. The CDR3 DNA is TGTGCCAGCAGTTACGCGGGACGCTCGAACACTGAAGCTTTCTTT. Its translation is CASSYAGRSNTEAFF.

This chain joins TRBV7-2 and TRBJ1-2; D gene unclear. Germline CDR1 and CDR2: SGHTA and FQGNSA. Between the trimmed V and J ends, which lost 4 bases and 6 bases, there was a span of 18 bases. The CDR3 consists of 15 residues. DNA of the CDR3: TGTGCCAGCAGCTCTTTCTTAAAGTCGGCTAATGGCTACACCTTC. It encodes CASSSFLKSANGYTF.

The chain recombines TRBV11-2 with TRBJ2-5, with TRBD2 identical over 8 bases. This CDR3 is 15 amino acids long. V lost 8 bases, J lost 1 base, and 9 bases stayed unmatched. Germline V CDR1 and CDR2: SGHAT, FQNNGV. As DNA, the CDR3 is TGTGCCAGCCAAACCAAAGCGGGGGTCCAAGAGACCCAGTACTTC. Its translation: CASQTKAGVQETQYF. The variable domain in full, with the rest retrieved from reference TRBV11-2 and TRBJ2-5, is EAGVAQSPRYKIIEKRQSVAFWCNPISGHATLYWYQQILGQGPKLLIQFQNNGVVDDSQLPKDRFSAERLKGVDSTLKIQPAKLEDSAVYLCASQTKAGVQETQYFGPGTRLLVL.

This clone was found a few times. This sequence joins TRBV7-2 and TRBJ2-5, with a possible D match to TRBD1 (6 bases). There are 16 residues in the CDR3. Germline-derived CDR1 and CDR2 are SGHTA and FQGNSA. V was shortened by 5 bases and J by 0 bases, with 16 bases between the two germline ends. Here the CDR3 DNA reads TGTGCCAGCAGCGGTGGATGGGGGACATACCAAGAGACCCAGTACTTC. The encoded protein is CASSGGWGTYQETQYF.

The V gene is TRBV27, the J gene TRBJ1-2; D is possibly TRBD1 (5 bases). V lost 3 bases, J lost 7 bases, and 18 bases lay in between. This CDR3 is 15 amino acids long. In germline, CDR1 is MNHEY, CDR2 SMNVEV (reference sequence). This CDR3 is CASSLAGTERFGYTF. The DNA for the CDR3 is TGTGCCAGCAGTTTGGCCGGGACGGAGAGATTTGGCTACACCTTC.

This chain joins TRBV20-1 and TRBJ1-2, with D unclear. CDR3 length equals 12 residues. CDR1 and CDR2 (germline): DFQATT, SNEGSKA (reference sequence). Trimming left V 3 bases short and J 8 bases short, with 13 bases between. Here the CDR3 DNA reads TGCAGTGCTAGTAGCAACCCCGGAGGCTACACCTTC. It codes for CSASSNPGGYTF.

The chain uses TRBV7-2 and TRBJ2-1; D is unclear. Germline-derived CDR1 and CDR2 are SGHTA and FQGNSA. Trimming pared 0 bases from V and 5 bases from J, leaving 20 bases between. The CDR3 totals 18 residues. This chain's CDR3 is CASSLAAFQAFGHNEQFF. The CDR3 DNA reads as TGTGCCAGCAGCTTAGCAGCTTTTCAAGCTTTTGGCCACAATGAGCAGTTCTTC.